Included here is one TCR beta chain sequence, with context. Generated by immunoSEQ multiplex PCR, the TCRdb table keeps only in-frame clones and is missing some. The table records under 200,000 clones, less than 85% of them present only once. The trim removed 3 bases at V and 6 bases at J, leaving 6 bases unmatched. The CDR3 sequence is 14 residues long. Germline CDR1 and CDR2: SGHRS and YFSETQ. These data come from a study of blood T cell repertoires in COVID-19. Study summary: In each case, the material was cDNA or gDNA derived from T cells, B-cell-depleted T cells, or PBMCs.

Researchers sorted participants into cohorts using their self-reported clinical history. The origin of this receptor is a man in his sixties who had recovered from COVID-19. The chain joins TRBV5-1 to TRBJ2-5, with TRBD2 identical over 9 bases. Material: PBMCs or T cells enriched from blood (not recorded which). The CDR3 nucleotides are TGCGCCAGCAGCTCTGCTAGCGGGACGCAGACCCAGTACTTC. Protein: CASSSASGTQTQYF.